These 15 T cell receptor beta chains came from one sample sequenced in a study of blood T cell repertoires in COVID-19. Sequencing used immunoSEQ multiplex PCR; TCRdb keeps in-frame clones, though not all of them. The sample records approximately 220,000 clones, 83% being singletons. Specimen: PBMCs or T cells enriched from blood (not recorded which). These receptors all come from a woman in her 50s who had been exposed to COVID-19.

This clone was observed a few times. This chain uses TRBV7-9 with TRBJ1-1; 7 nucleotides line up with TRBD1. The germline CDR1 and CDR2 sequences are SEHNR and FQNEAQ (reference sequence). The V gene end was trimmed by 3 bases and the J gene end by 6 bases; junction bases not matched to a gene: 7. The CDR3 is made up of 14 amino acids. The CDR3 nucleotides are TGTGCCAGCAGCTTTACAGGGGATAGCGCTGAAGCTTTCTTT. Translating it yields CASSFTGDSAEAFF.

This rearrangement joins TRBV19 to TRBJ1-4, with unresolved D. CDR3 size: 14 residues. The germline gives CDR1 LNHDA, CDR2 SQIVND (reference sequence). Trimming removed 2 bases from V and 7 bases from J, with 11 bases in between. The DNA of the CDR3 is TGTGCCAGTAGTATATTGGAAGGGAGTGAAAAACTGTTTTTT. Its protein is CASSILEGSEKLFF.

The rearrangement joins TRBV28 to TRBJ1-1, with D perhaps matching TRBD1 (5 bases). The V and J ends lost 5 bases and 6 bases respectively, with 16 bases between them. CDR1 is MDHEN, CDR2 SYDVKM, per germline. CDR3 length equals 14 residues. Here the CDR3 DNA reads TGTGCCAGCAGTGCCCTGGGGGGGGACCCTGAAGCTTTCTTT. As protein: CASSALGGDPEAFF.

The chain joins TRBV19 to TRBJ2-3; D remains ambiguous. CDR1 LNHDA and CDR2 SQIVND come from the germline V gene (reference sequence). The CDR3 is 11 amino acids. V lost 7 bases, J lost 5 bases, and 7 bases lay in between. CDR3 DNA: TGTGCCAGTATGTCAGGAGATACGCAGTATTTT. It encodes CASMSGDTQYF.

This sequence joins TRBV5-6 and TRBJ1-3, with a possible D match to TRBD1 (5 bases). This CDR3 is built from 16 residues. Germline V gene sequence: CDR1 SGHDT, CDR2 YYEEEE. The germline V and J ends were trimmed by 1 base and 0 bases, with 11 bases remaining between them. The CDR3 bases are TGTGCCAGCAGCTTGCTCAGGGAAAGCTCTGGAAACACCATATATTTT. It yields the protein CASSLLRESSGNTIYF.

The V gene is TRBV5-1, the J gene TRBJ2-5, with 7 bases identical to TRBD2. CDR1 SGHRS and CDR2 YFSETQ come from the germline V gene. There are 15 residues in the CDR3. The V and J ends lost 4 bases and 6 bases, in that order; junction bases with no gene match: 12. The CDR3 loop is CASSTDAGRVKTQYF. The DNA of the CDR3 is TGCGCCAGCAGCACTGATGCGGGGAGGGTGAAGACCCAGTACTTC.

This chain uses TRBV5-1 with TRBJ2-3; 7 bases are a match to TRBD1. The CDR3 runs to 14 residues. Per the germline V gene, CDR1 is SGHRS and CDR2 is YFSETQ. Trimming cost V 2 bases and J 8 bases; bases outside gene matches: 8. The CDR3 protein is CASSLTTGSGTQYF. The DNA of the CDR3 is TGCGCCAGCAGCTTAACGACAGGGTCAGGTACGCAGTATTTT.

This chain uses TRBV19 with TRBJ1-2; 7 bases fit TRBD1. Germline assignment: CDR1 LNHDA and CDR2 SQIVND (reference sequence). The V and J ends lost 3 bases and 0 bases, in that order; junction bases with no gene match: 4. The CDR3 consists of 15 residues. In DNA, the CDR3 is TGTGCCAGTAGTATGGACAGGCAAGCTAACTATGGCTACACCTTC. It codes for CASSMDRQANYGYTF.

This clone has at least ten counts. Other DNA sequences from this sample encode an identical CDR3 as well. This chain links TRBV7-8 with TRBJ2-7; TRBD2 matches 11 bases. The CDR3 runs to 14 residues. Trimming at V came to 4 bases and at J to 4 bases, leaving 3 bases not matched to a gene. Germline-derived CDR1 and CDR2 are SGHVS and FQNEAQ. The CDR3 sequence is CASSSGLAGYEQYF. DNA of the CDR3: TGTGCCAGCAGCTCCGGACTAGCGGGTTACGAGCAGTACTTC.

J is TRBJ1-1 and V is TRBV15; tentatively, D is TRBD1 (6 bases). Germline V gene data show CDR1 as LNHNV and CDR2 as YYDKDF (reference sequence). The V and J ends lost 3 bases and 2 bases respectively, with 10 bases between them. This CDR3 contains 14 residues. This CDR3 is CATSSGDINTEAFF. In nucleotides, the CDR3 is TGTGCCACCAGCAGCGGGGACATAAACACTGAAGCTTTCTTT.

This chain uses TRBV19 with TRBJ1-1; D possibly corresponds to TRBD1 (6 bases). Germline CDR1 LNHDA, CDR2 SQIVND (reference sequence). The CDR3 runs to 16 residues. V was shortened by 5 bases and J by 0 bases, with 16 bases between the two germline ends. The CDR3: CASSPPDRALNTEAFF. The CDR3 DNA is TGTGCCAGTAGTCCGCCGGACAGAGCGTTGAACACTGAAGCTTTCTTT.

This rearrangement joins TRBV4-3 to TRBJ2-7; unclear D gene. The germline V and J ends were trimmed by 4 bases and 2 bases, with 15 bases remaining between them. The CDR3 spans 15 residues. Germline loops: CDR1 LGHNA, CDR2 YSLEER. The CDR3 loop is CASSRTIGQAYEQYF. In DNA form, the CDR3 reads TGCGCCAGCAGCCGCACAATTGGTCAAGCCTACGAGCAGTACTTC.

There are a few counts of this clone. V usage is TRBV4-3 and J usage is TRBJ2-5; 9 nucleotides line up with TRBD1. After removal of 3 bases from V and 5 bases from J, the junction contained 10 bases not matched to a gene. The CDR3 loop spans 16 amino acids. The germline CDR1 and CDR2 sequences are LGHNA and YSLEER. The CDR3 DNA is TGCGCCAGCAGCCACTCCACCGGGACAGGGTATGAGACCCAGTACTTC. This sequence encodes CASSHSTGTGYETQYF.

The chain employs TRBV10-2 and TRBJ1-3, with D unresolved. The germline CDR1 and CDR2 sequences are WSHSY and SAAADI. This CDR3 has 13 residues. V was trimmed by 8 bases and J by 1 base, leaving 9 bases between them. Here the CDR3 reads CASGRGSGNTIYF. CDR3 in DNA: TGCGCCAGCGGACGGGGTTCTGGAAACACCATATATTTT.

The table lists this clone with a few counts. The CDR3 DNA follows: TGTGCTAGTGGTCCAAACGAGGCCCAGTACTTC. Translating it yields CASGPNEAQYF. This rearrangement joins TRBV12-5 to TRBJ2-5; D is undetermined. Germline assignment: CDR1 LGHNT and CDR2 FRNRAP. Trimming left V 5 bases short and J 9 bases short, with 10 bases between. CDR3 size: 11 residues. The entire variable domain, with the rest obtained from reference TRBV12-5 and TRBJ2-5, is as follows: DARVTQTPRHKVTEMGQEVTMRCQPILGHNTVFWYRQTMMQGLELLAYFRNRAPLDDSGMPKDRFSAEMPDATLATLKIQPSEPRDSAVYFCASGPNEAQYFGPGTRLLVL.